These 24 T cell receptor beta chains came from one sample sequenced in a study of T cell repertoires in cytomegalovirus infection. TCRdb reanalysed the reads using MiXCR and keeps one entry per CDR3 protein. The sample has some 940,000 distinct CDR3 sequences, roughly 30% seen once. The antigens of these receptors remain unknown. The sample was cultured CD8+ T cells from PBMCs, taken from culture after CMV antigen stimulation. The receptors derive from a human donor in good health (CMV status not recorded). Some clones in this sample may be carry-over from other donors' samples.

The table lists this clonotype with a few counts. CDR3 DNA: TGTGCCAGCAGTTGGACACAACCGGAGCAGTACTTC. This encodes CASSWTQPEQYF. The gene calls are TRBV7-4 and TRBJ2-7; a weak D match, TRBD1 (5 bases). Between the trimmed V and J ends, which lost 6 bases and 7 bases, there was a span of 13 bases. The CDR3 loop spans 12 amino acids. Germline CDR1 reads SGHVT; CDR2 reads SQSDAQ.

This clonotype was counted between two and nine times. The chain couples TRBV29-1 to TRBJ1-1; unclear D gene. V was clipped by 2 bases and J by 0 bases, with 4 bases between them. Germline lookup yields CDR1 SQVTM and CDR2 ANQGSEA. The CDR3 is made up of 12 amino acids. The CDR3 sequence: CSVEFMNTEAFF. The CDR3 region has the DNA TGCAGCGTTGAATTCATGAACACTGAAGCTTTCTTT.

This clonotype appeared many times. This rearrangement joins TRBV12-3 or TRBV12-4 to TRBJ2-1, with 8 bases that match TRBD1. V trimming: 8 bases; J trimming: 5 bases; junction bases outside the gene matches: 8. The CDR3 sequence is 14 residues long. CDR3 region: CASEPGGYDNEQFF. CDR3 sequence (DNA): TGTGCCAGCGAGCCAGGGGGCTACGACAATGAGCAGTTCTTC.

This clonotype was seen a few times. This chain uses TRBV14 with TRBJ2-7; no clear D gene. Trimming shortened V by 3 bases and J by 2 bases, and 8 bases separated the two germline ends. Germline assignment: CDR1 SGHDN and CDR2 FVKESK. CDR3 length: 13 amino acids. The CDR3: CASSHANPYEQYF. CDR3 sequence (DNA): TGTGCCAGCAGCCACGCGAACCCCTACGAGCAGTACTTC.

Here the CDR3 DNA reads TGTGCCAGCGGCCCCCCCCTCTATGGCTACACCTTC. Protein product: CASGPPLYGYTF. The J gene is TRBJ1-2, the V gene TRBV27; the D is unclear. The CDR3 sequence is 12 residues long. The germline CDR1 and CDR2 sequences are MNHEY and SMNVEV (reference sequence). Trimming shortened V by 8 bases and J by 4 bases, and 11 bases separated the two germline ends.

This clonotype was counted only a few times. The chain links TRBV12-3 or TRBV12-4 to TRBJ2-3, with 12 positions matching TRBD2. J was trimmed by 4 bases and V by 3 bases; bases with no gene match: 8. The CDR3 runs to 17 residues. CDR3 in amino acids: CASSFLLAGGLADTQYF. The CDR3 nucleotides are TGTGCCAGCAGTTTCCTACTAGCGGGGGGCCTAGCAGATACGCAGTATTTT.

Only a few counts were recorded for this clonotype. The chain couples TRBV7-2 to TRBJ2-5; 11 nucleotides align to TRBD2. V lost 2 bases to trimming and J lost 2 bases; unmatched junction nucleotides: 4. Germline V CDR1 and CDR2: SGHTA, FQGNSA. This CDR3 is built from 16 residues. The CDR3 DNA is TGTGCCAGCAGCTTAACACTAGCGGGGGCTCAAGAGACCCAGTACTTC. Translated, it gives CASSLTLAGAQETQYF.

This chain joins TRBV29-1 and TRBJ1-2; 7 bases align to TRBD1. Trimming at V came to 4 bases and at J to 5 bases, leaving 7 bases not matched to a gene. The germline V gene encodes CDR1 SQVTM and CDR2 ANQGSEA. CDR3 length: 13 residues. The CDR3 DNA reads as TGCAGCGTTGTTACCCAGACAGGGTATGGCTACACCTTC. It encodes CSVVTQTGYGYTF.

This clonotype was seen a few times. This chain links TRBV9 with TRBJ2-1, with TRBD2 as a possible D gene (5 bases). The germline gives CDR1 SGDLS, CDR2 YYNGEE. Between the trimmed V and J ends, which lost 4 bases and 2 bases, there was a span of 25 bases. The CDR3 spans 19 residues. The CDR3 reads CASSSGQAEGFRPYNEQFF. CDR3 coding DNA: TGTGCCAGCAGCTCCGGGCAGGCCGAGGGATTTAGGCCCTACAATGAGCAGTTCTTC.

In its sample, this clonotype was seen a few times. This rearrangement joins TRBV6-2 or TRBV6-3 to TRBJ2-5; 8 bases are shared with TRBD1. Germline V gene lookup returns CDR1 MNHEY and CDR2 SVGEGT. This CDR3 has 15 residues. V dropped 5 bases and J dropped 3; count of bases not matched to a gene: 8. The chain's CDR3 is CASSPYLDREETQYF. CDR3 DNA sequence: TGTGCCAGCAGTCCTTACCTGGACAGGGAAGAGACCCAGTACTTC.

This clonotype turned up a few times. The chain couples TRBV19 to TRBJ2-2; D is undetermined. V was trimmed by 7 bases and J by 6 bases, leaving 12 bases between them. The CDR3 consists of 13 residues. The germline CDR1 and CDR2 sequences are LNHDA and SQIVND (reference sequence). CDR3 protein: CASTPAGPGELFF. The CDR3 DNA is TGTGCCAGTACCCCTGCAGGACCCGGGGAGCTGTTTTTT.

This chain uses TRBV27 with TRBJ2-3; tentative D call: TRBD1 (6 bases). Trimming took off 4 bases at V and 2 bases at J, with 13 bases between the two ends. The CDR3 length is 15 residues. Germline values: CDR1 MNHEY, CDR2 SMNVEV (reference sequence). CDR3 sequence (DNA): TGTGCCAGCAGTTGGGGGCGAGGTCCCACAGATACGCAGTATTTT. This sequence encodes CASSWGRGPTDTQYF.

This clonotype has ten or more counts. The chain employs TRBV7-9 and TRBJ1-2, with D tentatively TRBD1 (5 bases). The germline CDR1 and CDR2 sequences are SEHNR and FQNEAQ (reference sequence). Between the trimmed V and J ends, which lost 5 bases and 4 bases, there was a span of 17 bases. There are 15 residues in the CDR3. In DNA, the CDR3 is TGTGCCAGCAGCCCTCAGGGTTCACCCATCTATGGCTACACCTTC. It encodes CASSPQGSPIYGYTF.

V and J are TRBV9 and TRBJ1-1; D is possibly TRBD1 (5 bases). This CDR3 is 17 amino acids long. The germline V and J ends were trimmed by 1 base and 0 bases, with 16 bases remaining between them. From germline, CDR1 is SGDLS and CDR2 YYNGEE. DNA for the CDR3: TGTGCCAGCAGCGTACCGACCCCAGGGATGATGAACACTGAAGCTTTCTTT. Its protein is CASSVPTPGMMNTEAFF.

This CDR3 is CASTGRGRAWYTEAFF. Here the CDR3 DNA reads TGTGCCAGCACCGGTCGCGGGAGGGCTTGGTACACTGAAGCTTTCTTT. V is TRBV5-6 and J is TRBJ1-1; the D is unclear. Germline CDR1 reads SGHDT; CDR2 reads YYEEEE. The CDR3 totals 16 residues. V shed 6 bases and J shed 3 bases, with 21 bases lying between them.

Only a few counts were recorded for this clonotype. CDR3 nucleotides: TGTGCCAGCTCCCCTGCCAAAAACATTCAGTACTTC. Its protein is CASSPAKNIQYF. The chain has TRBV12-3 or TRBV12-4 and TRBJ2-4; D is ambiguous. This CDR3 has 12 residues. V shed 8 bases and J shed 1 base, with 6 bases lying between them.

The chain is built from TRBV7-6 and TRBJ1-2; D perhaps matches TRBD1 (6 bases). This CDR3 contains 13 residues. Trimming cost V 4 bases and J 3 bases, with 9 bases left between them. Germline lookup yields CDR1 SGHVS and CDR2 FNYEAQ. CDR3 coding DNA: TGTGCCAGCAGCTACCCAGGGGACTATGGCTACACCTTC. Protein: CASSYPGDYGYTF.

This clonotype was counted at least ten times. The chain links TRBV7-6 to TRBJ2-7; D not certain. CDR3 size: 12 residues. Germline CDR1 SGHVS, CDR2 FNYEAQ. The ends were cut back, 5 bases at V and 4 bases at J, with 9 bases in the middle. Here the CDR3 DNA reads TGTGCCAGCAGCCCTGGCGAGTACGAGCAGTACTTC. Protein sequence: CASSPGEYEQYF.

The rearrangement uses TRBV11-2 and TRBJ2-2; D perhaps matches TRBD2 (5 bases). Germline lookup yields CDR1 SGHAT and CDR2 FQNNGV. The V gene lost 3 bases and the J gene lost 6 bases, with 8 bases spanning the gap. CDR3 length equals 13 residues. The CDR3 spells CASSFTRAGELFF. The CDR3 DNA reads as TGTGCCAGCAGCTTTACGAGGGCCGGGGAGCTGTTTTTT.

The rearrangement uses TRBV7-2 and TRBJ2-1, with D perhaps TRBD2 (6 bases). The germline V gene encodes CDR1 SGHTA and CDR2 FQGNSA. V was clipped by 1 base and J by 8 bases, with 12 bases between them. This CDR3 contains 14 residues. The CDR3 DNA reads TGTGCCAGCAGCTTAGAGGGAGGCTTCTATGAGCAGTTCTTC. Its protein product is CASSLEGGFYEQFF.

The rearrangement joins TRBV6-5 to TRBJ2-2; D unresolved. The V and J ends lost 2 bases and 6 bases respectively, with 7 bases between them. The germline CDR1 and CDR2 sequences are MNHEY and SVGAGI. CDR3 length: 13 residues. The DNA for the CDR3 is TGTGCCAGCAGTTACGGGGAATCCGGGGAGCTGTTTTTT. It codes for CASSYGESGELFF.

The genes are TRBV4-1 and TRBJ2-7; D gene uncertain. The CDR3 is made up of 18 amino acids. Trimming removed 0 bases at V and 2 bases at J, with 20 bases between. Germline CDR1 is MGHRA and CDR2 is YSYEKL. In DNA form, the CDR3 reads TGCGCCAGCAGCCAAGAAGAAGTGGTTGTGACGGGTACCTACGAGCAGTACTTC. Translation gives CASSQEEVVVTGTYEQYF.

V gene TRBV7-9 combines with J gene TRBJ2-7; D perhaps matches TRBD2 (5 bases). The CDR3 contains 13 residues. Trimming pared 8 bases from V and 0 bases from J, leaving 11 bases between. Germline CDR1 SEHNR, CDR2 FQNEAQ (reference sequence). DNA of the CDR3: TGTGCCAGCGGCGGGTCGAGCTCCTACGAGCAGTACGTC. This translates into CASGGSSSYEQYV.

This chain uses TRBV12-3 or TRBV12-4 with TRBJ1-2; D perhaps matches TRBD1 (5 bases). The CDR3 covers 14 residues. V was trimmed by 7 bases and J by 1 base, leaving 13 bases between them. In DNA form, the CDR3 reads TGTGCCAGCAACCTTGGGGGGATTAACTATGGCTACACCTTC. It is translated as CASNLGGINYGYTF.